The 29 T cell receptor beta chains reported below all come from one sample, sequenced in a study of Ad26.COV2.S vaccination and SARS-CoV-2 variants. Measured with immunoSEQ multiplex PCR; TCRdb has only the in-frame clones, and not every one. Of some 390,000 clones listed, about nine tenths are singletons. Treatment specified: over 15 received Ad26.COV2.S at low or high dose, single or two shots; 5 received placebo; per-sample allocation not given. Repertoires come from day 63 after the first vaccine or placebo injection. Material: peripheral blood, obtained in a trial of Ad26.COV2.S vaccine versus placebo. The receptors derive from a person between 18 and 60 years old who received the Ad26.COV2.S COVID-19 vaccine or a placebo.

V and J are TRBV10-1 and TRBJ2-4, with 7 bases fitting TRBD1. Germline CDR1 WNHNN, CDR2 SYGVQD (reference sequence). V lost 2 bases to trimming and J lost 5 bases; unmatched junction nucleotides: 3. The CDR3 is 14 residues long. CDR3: CASSEDRVQNIQYF. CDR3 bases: TGCGCCAGCAGTGAGGACAGGGTACAAAACATTCAGTACTTC.

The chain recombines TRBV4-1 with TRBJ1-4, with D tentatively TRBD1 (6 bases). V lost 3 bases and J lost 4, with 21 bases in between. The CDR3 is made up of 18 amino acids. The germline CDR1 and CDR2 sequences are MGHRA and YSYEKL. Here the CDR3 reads CASSQGLGTGPLNEKLFF. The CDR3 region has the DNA TGCGCCAGCAGCCAGGGATTAGGTACAGGGCCCCTTAATGAAAAACTGTTTTTT.

The CDR3 region is CASSYEPLQEQFF. As DNA, the CDR3 is TGTGCCAGCAGTTATGAGCCCCTGCAGGAGCAGTTCTTC. The chain couples TRBV6-2 or TRBV6-3 to TRBJ2-1, with D hard to call. Germline V gives CDR1 MNHEY, CDR2 SVGEGT. The CDR3 is 13 amino acids. V gave up 3 bases and J gave up 10 bases, with 13 bases separating them.

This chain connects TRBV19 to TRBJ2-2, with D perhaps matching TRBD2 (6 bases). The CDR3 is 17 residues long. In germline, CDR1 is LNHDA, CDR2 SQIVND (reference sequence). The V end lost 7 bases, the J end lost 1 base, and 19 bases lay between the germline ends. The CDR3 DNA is TGTGCCAGTACCACCCGGGGGTCGGCCCTGAACACCGGGGAGCTGTTTTTT. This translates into CASTTRGSALNTGELFF.

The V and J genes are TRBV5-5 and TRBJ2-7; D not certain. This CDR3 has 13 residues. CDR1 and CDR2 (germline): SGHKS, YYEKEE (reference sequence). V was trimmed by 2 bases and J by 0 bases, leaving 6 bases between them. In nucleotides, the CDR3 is TGTGCCAGCAGCTTTGGCTACTCCTACGAGCAGTACTTC. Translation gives CASSFGYSYEQYF.

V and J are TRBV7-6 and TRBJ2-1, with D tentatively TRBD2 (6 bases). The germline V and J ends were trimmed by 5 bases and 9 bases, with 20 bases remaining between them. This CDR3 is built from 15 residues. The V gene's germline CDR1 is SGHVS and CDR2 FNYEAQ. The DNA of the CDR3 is TGTGCCAGCAGCGCCAGGCGGGACTCGCCGAGTGAGCAGTTCTTC. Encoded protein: CASSARRDSPSEQFF.

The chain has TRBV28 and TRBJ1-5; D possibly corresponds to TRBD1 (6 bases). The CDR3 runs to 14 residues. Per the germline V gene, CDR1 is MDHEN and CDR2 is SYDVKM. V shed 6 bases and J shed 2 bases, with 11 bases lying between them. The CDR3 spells CASSRSGGNQPQHF. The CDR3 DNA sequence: TGTGCCAGCAGCCGCTCAGGGGGCAATCAGCCCCAGCATTTT.

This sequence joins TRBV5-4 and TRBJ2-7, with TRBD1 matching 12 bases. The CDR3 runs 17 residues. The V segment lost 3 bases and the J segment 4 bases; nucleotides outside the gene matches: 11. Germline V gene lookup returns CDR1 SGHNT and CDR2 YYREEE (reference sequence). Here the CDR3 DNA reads TGTGCCAGCAGCTCGACTTTTGGGGACAGGGGGCGTTACGAGCAGTACTTC. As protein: CASSSTFGDRGRYEQYF.

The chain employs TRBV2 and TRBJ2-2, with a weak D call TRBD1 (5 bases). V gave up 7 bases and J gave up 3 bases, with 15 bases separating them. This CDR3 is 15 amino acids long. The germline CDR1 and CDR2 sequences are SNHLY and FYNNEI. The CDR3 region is CASKGLGRDTGELFF. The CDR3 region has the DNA TGTGCCAGCAAGGGCCTTGGCAGGGACACCGGGGAGCTGTTTTTT.

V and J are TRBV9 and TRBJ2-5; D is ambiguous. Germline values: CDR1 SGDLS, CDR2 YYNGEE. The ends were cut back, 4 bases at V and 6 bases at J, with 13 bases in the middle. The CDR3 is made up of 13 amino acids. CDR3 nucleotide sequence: TGTGCCAGCAGCCCCGACCCCAGCCAGACCCAGTACTTC. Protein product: CASSPDPSQTQYF.

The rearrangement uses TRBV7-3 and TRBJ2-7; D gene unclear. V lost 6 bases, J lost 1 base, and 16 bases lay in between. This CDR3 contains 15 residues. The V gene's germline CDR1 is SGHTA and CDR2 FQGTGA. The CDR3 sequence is CASSQNVGMSYEQYF. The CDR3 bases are TGTGCCAGCAGTCAAAACGTGGGGATGTCCTACGAGCAGTACTTC.

The CDR3 spells CASSLTGTASGNTIYF. The CDR3 DNA reads as TGCGCCAGCAGCTTGACGGGGACGGCCTCTGGAAACACCATATATTTT. The genes are TRBV5-1 and TRBJ1-3; tentatively, D is TRBD1 (5 bases). Trimming took off 1 base at V and 0 bases at J, with 11 bases between the two ends. CDR3 length equals 16 residues. CDR1 is SGHRS, CDR2 YFSETQ, per germline.

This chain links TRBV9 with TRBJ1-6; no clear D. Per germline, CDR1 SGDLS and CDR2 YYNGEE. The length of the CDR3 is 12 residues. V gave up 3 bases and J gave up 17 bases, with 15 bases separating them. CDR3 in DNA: TGTGCCAGCAGCGCGGATGATAGGATTATCCACTTT. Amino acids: CASSADDRIIHF.

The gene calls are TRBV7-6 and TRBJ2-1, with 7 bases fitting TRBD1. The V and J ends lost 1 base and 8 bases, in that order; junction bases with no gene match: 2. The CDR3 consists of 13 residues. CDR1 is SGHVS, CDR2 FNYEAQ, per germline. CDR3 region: CASSLEQGYEQFF. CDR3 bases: TGTGCCAGCAGCTTAGAACAGGGGTATGAGCAGTTCTTC.

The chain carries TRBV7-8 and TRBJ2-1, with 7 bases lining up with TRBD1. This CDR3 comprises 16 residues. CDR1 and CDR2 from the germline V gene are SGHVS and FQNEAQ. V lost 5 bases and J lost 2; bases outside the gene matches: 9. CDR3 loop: CASSGTGDLPYNEQFF. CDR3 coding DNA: TGTGCCAGCAGCGGCACAGGGGACCTCCCCTACAATGAGCAGTTCTTC.

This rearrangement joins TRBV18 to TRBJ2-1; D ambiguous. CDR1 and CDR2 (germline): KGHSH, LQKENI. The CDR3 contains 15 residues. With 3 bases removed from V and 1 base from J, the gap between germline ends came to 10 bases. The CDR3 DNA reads TGTGCCAGCTCACCGGCCTTCAGTTCCTACAATGAGCAGTTCTTC. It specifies CASSPAFSSYNEQFF.

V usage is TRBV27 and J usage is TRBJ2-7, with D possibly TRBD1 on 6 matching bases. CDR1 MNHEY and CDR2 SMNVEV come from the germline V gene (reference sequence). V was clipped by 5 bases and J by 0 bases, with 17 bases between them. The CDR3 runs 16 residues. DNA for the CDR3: TGTGCCAGCAGTCCGCTGGGGGCGGCCTTCTCCTACGAGCAGTACTTC. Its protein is CASSPLGAAFSYEQYF.

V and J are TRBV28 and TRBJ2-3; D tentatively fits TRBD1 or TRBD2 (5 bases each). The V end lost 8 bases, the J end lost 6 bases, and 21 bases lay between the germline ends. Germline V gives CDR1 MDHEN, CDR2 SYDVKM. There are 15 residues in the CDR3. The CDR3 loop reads CASPPRDHSADTQYF. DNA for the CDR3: TGTGCCAGCCCCCCCCGGGACCACAGCGCCGATACGCAGTATTTT.

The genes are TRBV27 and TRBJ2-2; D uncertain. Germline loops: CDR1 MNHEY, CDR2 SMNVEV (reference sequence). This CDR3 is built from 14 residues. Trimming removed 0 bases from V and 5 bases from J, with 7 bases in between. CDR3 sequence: CASSLSGGTGELFF. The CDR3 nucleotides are TGTGCCAGCAGTTTATCGGGCGGAACCGGGGAGCTGTTTTTT.

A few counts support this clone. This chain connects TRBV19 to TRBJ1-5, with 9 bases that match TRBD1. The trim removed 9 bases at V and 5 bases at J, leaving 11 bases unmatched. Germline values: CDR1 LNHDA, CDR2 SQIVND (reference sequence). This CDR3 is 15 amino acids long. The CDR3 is CASPPGTGSDQPQHF. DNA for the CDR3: TGTGCCAGCCCACCTGGGACAGGGTCCGATCAGCCCCAGCATTTT. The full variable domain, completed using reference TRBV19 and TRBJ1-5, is DGGITQSPKYLFRKEGQNVTLSCEQNLNHDAMYWYRQDPGQGLRLIYYSQIVNDFQKGDIAEGYSVSREKKESFPLTVTSAQKNPTAFYLCASPPGTGSDQPQHFGDGTRLSIL.

In DNA, the CDR3 is TGTGCCACCAGCGTGGACAGGGTGAGGGACAATGAGCAGTTCTTC. Residues: CATSVDRVRDNEQFF. V and J are TRBV15 and TRBJ2-1, with 8 nucleotides matching TRBD1. The CDR3 covers 15 residues. With 5 bases clipped from V and 5 bases from J, the junction kept 8 bases outside the gene matches. Germline-derived CDR1 and CDR2 are LNHNV and YYDKDF (reference sequence). Drawing the rest from reference TRBV15 and TRBJ2-1, the complete variable domain is DAMVIQNPRYQVTQFGKPVTLSCSQTLNHNVMYWYQQKSSQAPKLLFHYYDKDFNNEADTPDNFQSRRPNTSFCFLDIRSPGLGDTAMYLCATSVDRVRDNEQFFGPGTRLTVL.

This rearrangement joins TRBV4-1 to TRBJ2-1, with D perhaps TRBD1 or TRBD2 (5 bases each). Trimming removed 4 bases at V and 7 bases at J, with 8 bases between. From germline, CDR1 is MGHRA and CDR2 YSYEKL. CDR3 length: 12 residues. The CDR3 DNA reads TGCGCCAGCAGCCGGGACGGGAATGAGCAGTTCTTC. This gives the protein CASSRDGNEQFF.

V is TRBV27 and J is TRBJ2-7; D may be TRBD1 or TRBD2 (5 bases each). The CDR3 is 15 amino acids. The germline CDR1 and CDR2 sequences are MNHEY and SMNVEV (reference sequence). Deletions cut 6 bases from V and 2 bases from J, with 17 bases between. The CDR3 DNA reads TGTGCCAGCAGACTCCGGGGCCAGTGGGCCTACGAGCAGTACTTC. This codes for CASRLRGQWAYEQYF.

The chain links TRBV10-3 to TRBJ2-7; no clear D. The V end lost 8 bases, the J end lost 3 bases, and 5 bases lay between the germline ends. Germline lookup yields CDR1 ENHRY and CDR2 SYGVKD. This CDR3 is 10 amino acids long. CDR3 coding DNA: TGTGCCATCCGCATCTACGAGCAGTACTTC. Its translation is CAIRIYEQYF.

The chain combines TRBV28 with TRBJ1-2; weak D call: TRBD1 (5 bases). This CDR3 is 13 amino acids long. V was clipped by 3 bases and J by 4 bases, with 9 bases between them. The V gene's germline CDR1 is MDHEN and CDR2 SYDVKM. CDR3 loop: CASSFQGLYGYTF. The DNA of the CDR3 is TGTGCCAGCAGTTTCCAGGGCCTCTATGGCTACACCTTC.

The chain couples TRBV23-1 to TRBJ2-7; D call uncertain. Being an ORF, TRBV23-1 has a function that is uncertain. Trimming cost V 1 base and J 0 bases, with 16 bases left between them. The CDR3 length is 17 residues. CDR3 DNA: TGCGCCAGCAGTCAATGGTACAGCTTCCTCCGCTCCTACGAGCAGTACTTC. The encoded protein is CASSQWYSFLRSYEQYF.

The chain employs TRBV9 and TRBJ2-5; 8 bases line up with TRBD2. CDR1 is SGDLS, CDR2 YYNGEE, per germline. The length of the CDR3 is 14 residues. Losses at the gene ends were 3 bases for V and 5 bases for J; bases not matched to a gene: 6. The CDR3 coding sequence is TGTGCCAGCAGCGGAAGCCCGGGGGGGGAGACCCAGTACTTC. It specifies CASSGSPGGETQYF.

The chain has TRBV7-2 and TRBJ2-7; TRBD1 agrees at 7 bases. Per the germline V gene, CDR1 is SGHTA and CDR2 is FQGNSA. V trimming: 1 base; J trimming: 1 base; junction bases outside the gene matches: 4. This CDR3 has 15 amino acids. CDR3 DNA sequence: TGTGCCAGCAGCTTAGGGGACAGTTTTTCCTACGAGCAGTACTTC. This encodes CASSLGDSFSYEQYF.

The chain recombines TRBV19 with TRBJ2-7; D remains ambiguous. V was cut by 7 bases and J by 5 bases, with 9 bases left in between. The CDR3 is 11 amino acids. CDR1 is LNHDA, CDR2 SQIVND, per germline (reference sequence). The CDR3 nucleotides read TGTGCCAGTACCCCACAAGACGAGCAGTACTTC. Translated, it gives CASTPQDEQYF. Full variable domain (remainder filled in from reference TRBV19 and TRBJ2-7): DGGITQSPKYLFRKEGQNVTLSCEQNLNHDAMYWYRQDPGQGLRLIYYSQIVNDFQKGDIAEGYSVSREKKESFPLTVTSAQKNPTAFYLCASTPQDEQYFGPGTRLTVT.